These 12 T cell receptor beta chains share one sample of origin, sequenced in a study of T cells expressing NK-cell markers. TCRdb reanalyzed the 5' RACE reads, giving one entry per CDR3 protein sequence and no DNA. The sample has hundreds of thousands of distinct CDR3 sequences. The material sequenced was blood T cells: a sorted CD56 or NKG2C T cell subset, CD4+ or CD8+ T cells, or bulk PBMC T cells (not recorded which). Receptors were obtained from a man between 18 and 35 years old in good health.

CDR3 sequence reads: CASSLDGPGAGNEQFF. The chain has TRBV7-6 and TRBJ2-1; as DNA is missing, the TRBD1 call by TCRdb cannot be tested. Per germline, CDR1 SGHVS and CDR2 FNYEAQ. The CDR3 has 16 amino acids.

This chain links TRBV5-1 with TRBJ2-3. The CDR3 is 14 amino acids. Germline lookup yields CDR1 SGHRS and CDR2 YFSETQ. The CDR3 region is CASSFGRDPDTQYF. The complete variable domain, with remaining parts taken from reference TRBV5-1 and TRBJ2-3, reads KAGVTQTPRYLIKTRGQQVTLSCSPISGHRSVSWYQQTPGQGLQFLFEYFSETQRNKGNFPGRFSGRQFSNSRSEMNVSTLELGDSALYLCASSFGRDPDTQYFGPGTRLTVL.

This CDR3 reads CASSFDSGEGEQYF. The J gene is TRBJ2-7, the V gene TRBV7-9; the D call of TRBD2 rests on TCRdb alone, since no DNA is present to check it. This CDR3 has 14 amino acids. Germline CDR1 and CDR2: SEHNR and FQNEAQ (reference sequence).

This chain connects TRBV3-1 to TRBJ2-1. Germline CDR1 is LGHDT and CDR2 is YNNKEL (reference sequence). The CDR3 is 11 amino acids. This chain's CDR3 is CASSQDVSLFF.

The J gene is TRBJ2-3, the V gene TRBV6-2 or TRBV6-3; without DNA, the TCRdb call of TRBD2 cannot be checked. CDR3 length: 15 amino acids. Germline loops: CDR1 MNHEY, CDR2 SVGEGT. The CDR3 region is CASSPGTSGADTQYF.

The chain recombines TRBV18 with TRBJ1-5. Germline CDR1 KGHSH, CDR2 LQKENI. The CDR3 consists of 15 residues. The CDR3 sequence is CASSPRDIGNQPQHF.

The chain recombines TRBV4-1 with TRBJ1-3; TCRdb proposes TRBD1, but this gene call is untestable without DNA. Germline loops: CDR1 MGHRA, CDR2 YSYEKL. The CDR3 has 15 residues. CDR3 residues: CASRRLSGSGNTIYF.

The V and J genes are TRBV27 and TRBJ2-7. This CDR3 has 15 residues. Germline CDR1 reads MNHEY; CDR2 reads SMNVEV (reference sequence). CDR3 loop: CASSLKDRGPYEQYF.

The V and J genes are TRBV18 and TRBJ2-3; the TCRdb call, TRBD2, lacks DNA for checking. This CDR3 contains 15 residues. The germline CDR1 and CDR2 sequences are KGHSH and LQKENI. The CDR3: CASSPGETAGDTQYF.

The chain joins TRBV3-1 to TRBJ2-5; TCRdb outputs TRBD1, but without DNA this stays unchecked. Looked up from germline, CDR1 is LGHDT and CDR2 is YNNKEL (reference sequence). The CDR3 length is 17 residues. CDR3 loop: CASSQAGRLGARETQYF.

The chain recombines TRBV7-9 with TRBJ2-1; no DNA is available, so the TRBD2 call from TCRdb remains unchecked. The CDR3 runs to 15 residues. Germline CDR1 reads SEHNR; CDR2 reads FQNEAQ (reference sequence). CDR3 loop: CASSLASLNYNEQFF. Filled out from reference TRBV7-9 and TRBJ2-1, the complete variable domain reads DTGVSQNPRHKITKRGQNVTFRCDPISEHNRLYWYRQTLGQGPEFLTYFQNEAQLEKSRLLSDRFSAERPKGSFSTLEIQRTEQGDSAMYLCASSLASLNYNEQFFGPGTRLTVL.

The chain is built from TRBV5-6 and TRBJ2-1; checking the TCRdb D call of TRBD1 is not possible without DNA. The CDR3 is 17 amino acids. In germline, CDR1 is SGHDT, CDR2 YYEEEE. The CDR3: CASRGRPGGRGYNEQFF.